The text below deals with one T cell receptor beta chain. In its sample, this clone was seen a few times. What antigen it recognizes has not been identified. Nothing much larger sits one base from this clone, and base qualities are not available. TCRbeta CDR3 regions were amplified from genomic DNA using the immunoSEQ Assay, a bias-controlled multiplex PCR. For the original study's pipeline: Nucleated cell counts per sample were estimated from amplification of reference gene primers within the assay. To quantify the absolute abundance of each unique TCRbeta CDR3 rearrangement, sequence reads were collapsed and filtered. Productive Simpson clonality was computed per sample as the square root of Simpson's diversity index over productive rearrangements. This immuneACCESS table, as held by TCRdb, lists in-frame sequences with V and J called but not all clones. Of the missing ones, under half trace to an unresolved V gene in checked studies; the others have no known cause. That table is the source of V, J and clone size, and D and trimming were worked out from the DNA. Within this sample are around 300,000 clones, with 75% to 90% of them counted one time only. 2% to 3% of the sample rests with the top ten.

The source of the sample is a study of blood T cell repertoires in COVID-19 (dated by TCRdb to 2020 to 2021). For the wider study: The collaborator samples originated in the United States, Italy and Spain and spanned the acute and convalescent phases of COVID-19. The material from the prospective study consisted of cDNA or gDNA derived from T cells, B-cell-depleted T cells, or PBMCs. Deeply sampled blood TCRbeta repertoires from subjects exposed to, actively infected with, or recovered from COVID-19 were included in the dataset. The repertoires were made available in a free public database intended to serve as a resource for research on the immune response to SARS-CoV-2. Samples came from the ongoing ImmuneRACE study (first 160 participants) plus 1,254 subjects from 6 global collaborators. The sample metadata nearly always contained a de-identified subject ID, COVID-19 status, age in years and sex. Where available, HLA class I and class II types were taken from metadata supplied by the sample provider and were not determined by assay-based typing. The research as a whole found: The amount of clinical and demographic metadata varied by source and participant and was provided uncurated.

Enrolling through a virtual design, the prospective study's participants ranged in age from roughly 18 to 90 years and lived across roughly 23 United States geographic areas. To assign participants to cohorts, the prospective study relied on clinical history that participants themselves reported in a screening survey and a study questionnaire. Recovered participants in ImmuneRACE Cohort 3 were defined as having two consecutive negative NP/OP PCR tests, clearance from a healthcare professional, or resolution of symptoms. Mobile phlebotomists in the prospective study collected whole blood, serum and a nasopharyngeal or oropharyngeal swab from every participant. Prospective study participants could optionally give additional blood draws and questionnaires over a 2-month period. Before DNA extraction, prospective study blood samples were shipped either frozen or at room temperature. V is clipped by 7 bases and J by 1 base, and the sequence between their germline boundaries is 8 bases long. The CDR3 contains 13 residues, cysteine and phenylalanine counted. CDR3 DNA is the only sequence kept; it has 39 bases, read in frame from the first base.

Here the chain combines TRBV12-3 or TRBV12-4 and TRBJ2-1; perhaps TRBD2 is the D gene, with 5 bases matching. The specimen was PBMCs or T cells enriched from blood (not recorded which). The sequence derives from a woman aged 45-65 years who had recovered from COVID-19. The CDR3 protein sequence reads: CASNRDSYNEQFF. The nucleotide sequence is TGTGCCAGCAATCGGGATTCCTACAATGAGCAGTTCTTC.